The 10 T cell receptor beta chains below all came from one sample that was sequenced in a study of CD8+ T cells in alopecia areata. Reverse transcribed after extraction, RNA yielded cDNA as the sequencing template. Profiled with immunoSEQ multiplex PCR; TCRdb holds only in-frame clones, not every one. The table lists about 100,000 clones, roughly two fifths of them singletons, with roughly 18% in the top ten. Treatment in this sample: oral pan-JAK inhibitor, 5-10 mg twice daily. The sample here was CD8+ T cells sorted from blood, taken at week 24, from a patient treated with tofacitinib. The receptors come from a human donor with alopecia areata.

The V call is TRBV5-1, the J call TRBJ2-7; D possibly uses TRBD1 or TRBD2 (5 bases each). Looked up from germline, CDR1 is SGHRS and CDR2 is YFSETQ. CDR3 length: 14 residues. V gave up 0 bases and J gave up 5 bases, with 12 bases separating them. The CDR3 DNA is TGCGCCAGCAGCTTGGCCGGGACCATCGACGAGCAGTACTTC. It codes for CASSLAGTIDEQYF.

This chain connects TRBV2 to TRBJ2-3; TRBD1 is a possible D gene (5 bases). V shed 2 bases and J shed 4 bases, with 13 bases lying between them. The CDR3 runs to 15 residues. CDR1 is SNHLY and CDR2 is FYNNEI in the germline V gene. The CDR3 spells CASSEFKGSADTQYF. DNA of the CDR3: TGTGCCAGCAGTGAATTTAAGGGGTCGGCAGATACGCAGTATTTT.

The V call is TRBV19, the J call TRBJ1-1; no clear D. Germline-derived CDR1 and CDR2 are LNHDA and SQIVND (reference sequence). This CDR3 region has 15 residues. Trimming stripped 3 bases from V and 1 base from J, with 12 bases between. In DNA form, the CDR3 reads TGTGCCAGTAGTATGCCCTACATGGAGAACACTGAAGCTTTCTTT. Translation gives CASSMPYMENTEAFF.

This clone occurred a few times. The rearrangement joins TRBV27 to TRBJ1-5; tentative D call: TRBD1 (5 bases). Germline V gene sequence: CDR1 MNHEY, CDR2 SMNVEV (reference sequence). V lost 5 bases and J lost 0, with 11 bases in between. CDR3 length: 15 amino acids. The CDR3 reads CASSDTGPSNQPQHF. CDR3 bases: TGTGCCAGCAGTGACACAGGTCCTAGCAATCAGCCCCAGCATTTT.

CDR3 nucleotide sequence: TGTGCCAGCAGCTTTGAAGGGGGGGCCCCCTACGAGCAGTACTTC. Protein product: CASSFEGGAPYEQYF. This chain uses TRBV9 with TRBJ2-7, with a possible D match to TRBD2 (7 bases). Trimming removed 4 bases from V and 2 bases from J, with 16 bases in between. The CDR3 is 15 amino acids. From germline, CDR1 is SGDLS and CDR2 YYNGEE.

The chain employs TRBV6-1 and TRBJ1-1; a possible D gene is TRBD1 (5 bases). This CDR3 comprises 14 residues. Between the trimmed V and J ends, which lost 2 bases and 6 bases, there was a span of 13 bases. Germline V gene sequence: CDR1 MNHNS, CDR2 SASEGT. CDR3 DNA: TGTGCCAGCAGTGAAAAGGAGGGGTTCGCTGAAGCTTTCTTT. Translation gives CASSEKEGFAEAFF.

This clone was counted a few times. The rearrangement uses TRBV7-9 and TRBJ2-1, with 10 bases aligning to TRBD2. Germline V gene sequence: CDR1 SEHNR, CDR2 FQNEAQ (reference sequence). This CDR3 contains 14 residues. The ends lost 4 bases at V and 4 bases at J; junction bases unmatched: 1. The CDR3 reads CASSSSGSYNEQFF. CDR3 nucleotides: TGTGCCAGCAGCTCTAGCGGGAGTTACAATGAGCAGTTCTTC.

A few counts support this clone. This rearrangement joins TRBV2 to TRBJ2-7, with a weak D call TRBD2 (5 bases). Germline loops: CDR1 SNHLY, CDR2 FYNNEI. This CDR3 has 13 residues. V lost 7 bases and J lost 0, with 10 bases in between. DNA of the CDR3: TGTGCCAGCACCAGGACTTCCTCCTACGAGCAGTACTTC. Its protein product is CASTRTSSYEQYF.

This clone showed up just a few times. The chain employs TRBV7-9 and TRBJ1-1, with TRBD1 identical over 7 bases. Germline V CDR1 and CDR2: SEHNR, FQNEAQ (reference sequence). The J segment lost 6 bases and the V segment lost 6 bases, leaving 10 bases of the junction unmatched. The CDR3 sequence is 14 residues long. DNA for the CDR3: TGTGCCAGCAGTCAAGGGGGCGTCAAGGCTGAAGCTTTCTTT. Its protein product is CASSQGGVKAEAFF. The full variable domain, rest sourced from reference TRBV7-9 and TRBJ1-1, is DTGVSQNPRHKITKRGQNVTFRCDPISEHNRLYWYRQTLGQGPEFLTYFQNEAQLEKSRLLSDRFSAERPKGSFSTLEIQRTEQGDSAMYLCASSQGGVKAEAFFGQGTRLTVV.

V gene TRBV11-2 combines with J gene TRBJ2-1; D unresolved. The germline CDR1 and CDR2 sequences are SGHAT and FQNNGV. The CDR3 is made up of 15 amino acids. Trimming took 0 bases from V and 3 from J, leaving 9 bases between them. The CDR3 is CASSLEKLVYNEQFF. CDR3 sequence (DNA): TGTGCCAGCAGCTTAGAAAAGTTGGTCTACAATGAGCAGTTCTTC. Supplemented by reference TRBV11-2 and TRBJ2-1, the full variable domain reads EAGVAQSPRYKIIEKRQSVAFWCNPISGHATLYWYQQILGQGPKLLIQFQNNGVVDDSQLPKDRFSAERLKGVDSTLKIQPAKLEDSAVYLCASSLEKLVYNEQFFGPGTRLTVL.